This entry lists 18 T cell receptor beta chains sequenced from one sample in a study of cytomegalovirus exposure and HLA in healthy donors. Use of 60 Vbeta and 13 Jbeta primers characterized the PCR. The data were produced by immunoSEQ multiplex PCR, yet TCRdb's version contains in-frame clones alone and is incomplete. The table shows 110,000 to 150,000 clones, with around 82% occurring only once. Material for sequencing was PBMCs. The receptors come from a woman younger than 30 in good health and CMV-seropositive.

The chain couples TRBV7-2 to TRBJ2-5; 7 bases fit TRBD1. V lost 1 base to trimming and J lost 4 bases; unmatched junction nucleotides: 9. The CDR3 loop spans 16 amino acids. Germline loops: CDR1 SGHTA, CDR2 FQGNSA. The CDR3 here is CASSLGAGGRIETQYF. The CDR3 nucleotides are TGTGCCAGCAGCTTAGGGGCAGGGGGAAGGATAGAGACCCAGTACTTC.

The chain joins TRBV9 to TRBJ2-3; TRBD2 matches at 7 bases. This CDR3 has 18 amino acids. The germline V gene has CDR1 SGDLS and CDR2 YYNGEE. V shed 6 bases, J shed 8 bases, and the junction held 24 bases outside the gene matches. CDR3 in amino acids: CASTDLREAPPGGRTQYF. Written as DNA, the CDR3 is TGTGCCAGCACCGACCTCCGGGAGGCCCCCCCCGGGGGTCGTACGCAGTATTTT.

This clone has only one observation. The chain links TRBV28 to TRBJ2-1, with TRBD1 as a possible D gene (6 bases). The germline V and J ends were trimmed by 5 bases and 1 base, with 12 bases remaining between them. The germline V gene has CDR1 MDHEN and CDR2 SYDVKM. The CDR3 runs 15 residues. Written as DNA, the CDR3 is TGTGCCAGCAGTGCACAGGGTCGATCCTACAATGAGCAGTTCTTC. It codes for CASSAQGRSYNEQFF.

The CDR3 loop is CASSLYDRGMGYGYTF. DNA of the CDR3: TGTGCCAGCAGCTTGTACGACAGGGGGATGGGCTATGGCTACACCTTC. The chain combines TRBV5-6 with TRBJ1-2; 9 bases fit TRBD1. CDR3 length equals 16 residues. The germline V gene encodes CDR1 SGHDT and CDR2 YYEEEE. The V gene end was trimmed by 1 base and the J gene end by 4 bases; junction bases not matched to a gene: 8.

The chain uses TRBV12-5 and TRBJ2-7; 9 nucleotides line up with TRBD1. From germline, CDR1 is LGHNT and CDR2 FRNRAP. Trimming removed 2 bases from V and 2 bases from J; junction bases left unmatched: 7. The CDR3 is 16 residues long. The CDR3 protein is CASGLFPGQGTYEQYF. As DNA, the CDR3 is TGTGCTAGTGGTTTGTTCCCGGGACAGGGTACCTACGAGCAGTACTTC. The variable domain in full, completed from reference TRBV12-5 and TRBJ2-7, reads DARVTQTPRHKVTEMGQEVTMRCQPILGHNTVFWYRQTMMQGLELLAYFRNRAPLDDSGMPKDRFSAEMPDATLATLKIQPSEPRDSAVYFCASGLFPGQGTYEQYFGPGTRLTVT.

The chain links TRBV19 to TRBJ2-7; a weak D match, TRBD1 (5 bases). The V gene lost 5 bases and the J gene lost 0 bases, with 8 bases spanning the gap. The CDR3 is made up of 13 amino acids. CDR1 LNHDA and CDR2 SQIVND come from the germline V gene (reference sequence). The CDR3, as DNA: TGTGCCAGTAGTGTACAGGTCTCCTACGAGCAGTACTTC. Its protein is CASSVQVSYEQYF. Using reference TRBV19 and TRBJ2-7 for the parts outside the CDR3, the full variable domain is DGGITQSPKYLFRKEGQNVTLSCEQNLNHDAMYWYRQDPGQGLRLIYYSQIVNDFQKGDIAEGYSVSREKKESFPLTVTSAQKNPTAFYLCASSVQVSYEQYFGPGTRLTVT.

This clone was seen a few times. The chain employs TRBV27 and TRBJ2-7; 9 positions agree with TRBD1. Trimming took 4 bases from V and 3 from J; bases not matched to a gene: 7. The CDR3 is 15 residues long. Germline values: CDR1 MNHEY, CDR2 SMNVEV (reference sequence). In DNA, the CDR3 is TGTGCCAGCAGTTATCCACAGGGGGCGGACTACGAGCAGTACTTC. This translates into CASSYPQGADYEQYF.

Only one count was recorded for this clone. This chain uses TRBV5-1 with TRBJ2-4; possible D gene TRBD2, 5 bases. Between the trimmed V and J ends, which lost 7 bases and 6 bases, there was a span of 17 bases. The CDR3 loop spans 14 amino acids. Germline V gene lookup returns CDR1 SGHRS and CDR2 YFSETQ. The CDR3 loop is CASSPRAAVNIQYF. The CDR3, as DNA: TGCGCCAGCTCACCACGCGCAGCGGTAAACATTCAGTACTTC.

This clone was seen many times. The rearrangement links TRBV5-3 to TRBJ2-5, with 15 nucleotides matching TRBD2. TRBV5-3 is identified as an open reading frame with a role that is uncertain. Unmatched junction bases numbered 2, after V lost 4 bases and J lost 4 bases. CDR3 size: 15 residues. The CDR3 region has the DNA TGTGCCAGAAGCGGACTAGCGGGGGGGCCAGAGACCCAGTACTTC. Protein: CARSGLAGGPETQYF.

This chain connects TRBV2 to TRBJ2-2; 9 bases are a match to TRBD2. V lost 6 bases and J lost 7; bases outside the gene matches: 6. The CDR3 has 14 residues. Looked up from germline, CDR1 is SNHLY and CDR2 is FYNNEI. In nucleotides, the CDR3 is TGTGCCAGCAGGACCGGGACTAGCAGCGGGGAGCTGTTTTTT. Its translation: CASRTGTSSGELFF.

This sequence joins TRBV4-3 and TRBJ2-7, with 9 bases aligning to TRBD1. Germline V gene sequence: CDR1 LGHNA, CDR2 YSLEER. Trimming removed 1 base from V and 4 bases from J; junction bases left unmatched: 8. CDR3 length: 16 residues. The CDR3 DNA sequence: TGCGCCAGCAGCCAAGGGACTGGGACAGGGAAATACGAGCAGTACTTC. This sequence encodes CASSQGTGTGKYEQYF.

This chain uses TRBV19 with TRBJ1-5; TRBD1 aligns across 7 bases. V dropped 9 bases and J dropped 6; count of bases not matched to a gene: 11. This CDR3 spans 14 amino acids. Germline V gives CDR1 LNHDA, CDR2 SQIVND (reference sequence). The CDR3 loop is CASTTGTGAQPQHF. CDR3 nucleotides: TGTGCCAGCACGACAGGGACGGGAGCTCAGCCCCAGCATTTT. The variable domain in full, with the rest retrieved from reference TRBV19 and TRBJ1-5, is DGGITQSPKYLFRKEGQNVTLSCEQNLNHDAMYWYRQDPGQGLRLIYYSQIVNDFQKGDIAEGYSVSREKKESFPLTVTSAQKNPTAFYLCASTTGTGAQPQHFGDGTRLSIL.

The chain couples TRBV30 to TRBJ2-1; weak D call: TRBD1 (6 bases). The CDR3 loop spans 12 amino acids. CDR1 is GTSNPN and CDR2 is SVGIG in the germline V gene (reference sequence). V shed 2 bases and J shed 8 bases, with 10 bases lying between them. CDR3 bases: TGTGCCTGGAGTCTGACAGGCCATGAGCAGTTCTTC. As protein: CAWSLTGHEQFF.

The chain is built from TRBV5-1 and TRBJ1-2, with no clear D. Germline-derived CDR1 and CDR2 are SGHRS and YFSETQ. The V end lost 2 bases, the J end lost 6 bases, and 8 bases lay between the germline ends. The CDR3 consists of 12 residues. The CDR3 sequence: CASSFGDDGYTF. CDR3 in DNA: TGCGCCAGCAGCTTCGGAGACGATGGCTACACCTTC.

V gene TRBV29-1 combines with J gene TRBJ2-3; 12 bases align to TRBD2. Germline lookup yields CDR1 SQVTM and CDR2 ANQGSEA. J gave up 0 bases and V 2 bases, and 3 bases lay outside the gene matches. The CDR3 is 16 amino acids. CDR3 nucleotide sequence: TGCAGCGTTGAACTAGCGGGGGGGAGTAGCACAGATACGCAGTATTTT. Its protein is CSVELAGGSSTDTQYF.

In this sample, this clone turned up a few times. V gene TRBV7-8 combines with J gene TRBJ2-7; 12 bases line up with TRBD2. CDR1 and CDR2 (germline): SGHVS, FQNEAQ. The CDR3 is 14 residues long. V trimming: 1 base; J trimming: 6 bases; junction bases outside the gene matches: 1. CDR3 sequence reads: CASSLGTSGAEQYF. CDR3 DNA sequence: TGTGCCAGCAGCTTAGGGACTAGCGGGGCCGAGCAGTACTTC.

The chain combines TRBV5-8 with TRBJ1-1, with a tentative D call TRBD1 (6 bases). With 2 bases removed from V and 1 base from J, the gap between germline ends came to 12 bases. This CDR3 is 15 amino acids long. Germline V gene data show CDR1 as SGHTS and CDR2 as YDEGEE. The CDR3 is CASSFPGHENTEAFF. The CDR3 DNA reads TGTGCCAGCAGCTTTCCGGGACACGAGAACACTGAAGCTTTCTTT. The variable domain in full, completed from reference TRBV5-8 and TRBJ1-1, reads EAGVTQSPTHLIKTRGQQATLRCSPISGHTSVYWYQQALGLGLQFLLWYDEGEERNRGNFPPRFSGRQFPNYSSELNVNALELEDSALYLCASSFPGHENTEAFFGQGTRLTVV.

This clone was detected only once. The V call is TRBV5-1, the J call TRBJ1-1, with D possibly TRBD1 on 5 matching bases. The germline V gene has CDR1 SGHRS and CDR2 YFSETQ. This CDR3 spans 15 amino acids. Trimming took 4 bases from V and 1 from J, leaving 14 bases between them. CDR3 nucleotide sequence: TGCGCCAGCAGCCTTCACCTCCAGGGGAACACTGAAGCTTTCTTT. This codes for CASSLHLQGNTEAFF.